Presented here are 21 T cell receptor beta chains from one specimen sequenced in a study of OX40 agonist ivuxolimab in advanced cancers. Assay: immunoSEQ multiplex PCR; the TCRdb copy retains only in-frame clones and omits some. The sample holds approximately 82,000 clones; 75% to 90% are singletons and the top ten take around 2.5%. The sample here was CD4+ or CD8+ T cells sorted from blood, taken in a trial of the OX40 agonist ivuxolimab. Every receptor here comes from an adult with an advanced solid tumor such as melanoma, head and neck, liver or kidney cancer.

This chain joins TRBV2 and TRBJ1-2, with D maybe TRBD1 (5 bases). The CDR3 runs 12 residues. The ends were cut back, 7 bases at V and 7 bases at J, with 13 bases in the middle. Germline-derived CDR1 and CDR2 are SNHLY and FYNNEI. The CDR3, as DNA: TGTGCCAGCACCCGGCAGGGTTTTGGCTACACCTTC. The encoded protein is CASTRQGFGYTF.

The V and J genes are TRBV30 and TRBJ1-1; D is undetermined. The CDR3 has 13 amino acids. Germline CDR1 and CDR2: GTSNPN and SVGIG (reference sequence). The germline V and J ends were trimmed by 3 bases and 2 bases, with 10 bases remaining between them. The CDR3 region has the DNA TGTGCCTGGAGCCCTGTCCTAAACACTGAAGCTTTCTTT. Translating gives CAWSPVLNTEAFF.

This rearrangement joins TRBV9 to TRBJ2-6; D is undetermined. This CDR3 contains 15 residues. CDR1 SGDLS and CDR2 YYNGEE come from the germline V gene. V gave up 0 bases and J gave up 2 bases, with 6 bases separating them. The CDR3, as DNA: TGTGCCAGCAGCGTAGATCTGCCTGGGGCCAACGTCCTGACTTTC. Its protein product is CASSVDLPGANVLTF.

The chain joins TRBV19 to TRBJ1-4; D is uncertain. CDR3 length equals 16 residues. Germline loops: CDR1 LNHDA, CDR2 SQIVND (reference sequence). Trimming removed 5 bases from V and 8 bases from J, with 21 bases in between. This CDR3 is CASSDSLTGHGEKLFF. As DNA, the CDR3 is TGTGCCAGTAGTGATTCCCTAACGGGCCACGGGGAAAAACTGTTTTTT.

This clone was detected only once. The chain recombines TRBV5-1 with TRBJ1-1; a possible D gene is TRBD1 (6 bases). The germline V gene has CDR1 SGHRS and CDR2 YFSETQ. This CDR3 is built from 13 residues. Deletions cut 0 bases from V and 3 bases from J, with 6 bases between. This chain's CDR3 is CASSLDRDTEAFF. In nucleotides, the CDR3 is TGCGCCAGCAGCTTGGACAGGGACACTGAAGCTTTCTTT. Based on the CDR3 plus reference TRBV5-1 and TRBJ1-1, the full variable domain is KAGVTQTPRYLIKTRGQQVTLSCSPISGHRSVSWYQQTPGQGLQFLFEYFSETQRNKGNFPGRFSGRQFSNSRSEMNVSTLELGDSALYLCASSLDRDTEAFFGQGTRLTVV.

The rearrangement joins TRBV5-1 to TRBJ1-5; D remains unclear. Looked up from germline, CDR1 is SGHRS and CDR2 is YFSETQ. CDR3 length: 13 amino acids. The V end was cut by 3 bases, the J end by 4 bases, with 8 bases between. CDR3 DNA sequence: TGCGCCAGCAGCTCGGACGGAAATCAGCCCCAGCATTTT. It translates to CASSSDGNQPQHF.

CDR3 region: CASTRRDRGPYGYTF. CDR3 DNA sequence: TGTGCCAGTACAAGGCGGGACAGGGGGCCTTATGGCTACACCTTC. The rearrangement links TRBV19 to TRBJ1-2; 12 nucleotides align to TRBD1. This CDR3 spans 15 amino acids. With V trimmed by 7 bases and J by 5 bases, 8 bases remained unmatched. Germline CDR1 and CDR2: LNHDA and SQIVND (reference sequence).

The V and J genes are TRBV5-1 and TRBJ1-1; a weak D match, TRBD1 (6 bases). Trimming left V 0 bases short and J 2 bases short, with 14 bases between. The length of the CDR3 is 16 residues. CDR1 and CDR2 (germline): SGHRS, YFSETQ. The CDR3 is CASSLAGTPTNTEAFF. The CDR3 region has the DNA TGCGCCAGCAGCTTGGCCGGGACACCCACCAACACTGAAGCTTTCTTT.

The chain joins TRBV9 to TRBJ1-2, with unresolved D. The germline CDR1 and CDR2 sequences are SGDLS and YYNGEE. V shed 4 bases and J shed 4 bases, with 17 bases lying between them. The CDR3 runs 15 residues. The DNA for the CDR3 is TGTGCCAGCAGCCCCGGATGGGTCAGCTTCTATGGCTACACCTTC. This gives the protein CASSPGWVSFYGYTF.

The chain uses TRBV6-5 and TRBJ1-4; 9 nucleotides match TRBD1. The J segment lost 8 bases and the V segment lost 3 bases, leaving 7 bases of the junction unmatched. The CDR3 has 15 amino acids. Germline V gene lookup returns CDR1 MNHEY and CDR2 SVGAGI. The CDR3 loop reads CASSYYGTGREKLFF. The CDR3 nucleotides are TGTGCCAGCAGTTATTACGGGACAGGGCGAGAAAAACTGTTTTTT.

The chain joins TRBV28 to TRBJ1-1, with D hard to call. Germline loops: CDR1 MDHEN, CDR2 SYDVKM. This CDR3 is built from 12 residues. V was shortened by 3 bases and J by 5 bases, with 7 bases between the two germline ends. CDR3 coding DNA: TGTGCCAGCAGTTTGCCGAAGACTGAAGCTTTCTTT. Amino acids: CASSLPKTEAFF.

This chain connects TRBV5-6 to TRBJ1-4, with 7 bases lining up with TRBD1. This CDR3 comprises 14 residues. The germline CDR1 and CDR2 sequences are SGHDT and YYEEEE. The V segment lost 3 bases and the J segment 5 bases; nucleotides outside the gene matches: 4. CDR3 sequence (DNA): TGTGCCAGCAGCTCCCCCAGGGGGAATGAAAAACTGTTTTTT. Protein: CASSSPRGNEKLFF.

V and J are TRBV14 and TRBJ2-3; D ambiguous. V gave up 4 bases and J gave up 7 bases, with 6 bases separating them. Germline V lookup: CDR1 SGHDN, CDR2 FVKESK. The CDR3 runs 11 residues. The CDR3: CASSPRNTQYF. In nucleotides, the CDR3 is TGTGCCAGCAGCCCGAGAAATACGCAGTATTTT.

In this sample, this clone turned up a few times. This chain joins TRBV6-5 and TRBJ1-2; 7 bases fit TRBD1. The CDR3 loop spans 16 amino acids. Germline lookup yields CDR1 MNHEY and CDR2 SVGAGI. V dropped 1 base and J dropped 2; count of bases not matched to a gene: 7. Written as DNA, the CDR3 is TGTGCCAGCAGTTACTTCAGGGGGGGCACAAACTATGGCTACACCTTC. Protein sequence: CASSYFRGGTNYGYTF.

The rearrangement links TRBV10-3 to TRBJ2-5; 9 nucleotides line up with TRBD1. The J call may be mistaken, given a closer DNA end match to TRBJ2-7. CDR3 length: 13 residues. CDR1 is ENHRY, CDR2 SYGVKD, per germline. This chain's CDR3 is CAISNGQGSEQYF. The CDR3 coding sequence is TGTGCCATCAGCAACGGACAGGGGAGCGAGCAGTACTTC.

The chain employs TRBV7-9 and TRBJ1-1; tentative D call: TRBD1 (5 bases). Germline assignment: CDR1 SEHNR and CDR2 FQNEAQ (reference sequence). Trimming removed 1 base at V and 5 bases at J, with 14 bases between. The CDR3 contains 15 residues. Written as DNA, the CDR3 is TGTGCCAGCAGCTTAGAACGGGGGTTTGAGACTGAAGCTTTCTTT. As protein: CASSLERGFETEAFF.

The chain links TRBV6-6 to TRBJ1-5; tentatively, D is TRBD1 (6 bases). Germline lookup yields CDR1 MNHNY and CDR2 SVGAGI (reference sequence). The V and J ends lost 3 bases and 6 bases respectively, with 12 bases between them. This CDR3 has 14 amino acids. The CDR3 is CASSYTGPRQPQHF. CDR3 DNA: TGTGCCAGCAGTTATACAGGGCCCCGTCAGCCCCAGCATTTT.

This chain connects TRBV11-1 to TRBJ1-5, with D perhaps matching TRBD1 (5 bases). This CDR3 has 18 residues. Germline V gene sequence: CDR1 SGHAT, CDR2 FQDESV (reference sequence). V gave up 5 bases and J gave up 0 bases, with 20 bases separating them. The CDR3 protein is CASSQTSGTDDSNQPQHF. In nucleotides, the CDR3 is TGTGCCAGCAGCCAAACTAGTGGGACGGATGATAGCAATCAGCCCCAGCATTTT.

This chain links TRBV7-3 with TRBJ2-3, with 7 bases that match TRBD1. The V and J ends lost 5 bases and 1 base, in that order; junction bases with no gene match: 6. The germline V gene encodes CDR1 SGHTA and CDR2 FQGTGA. The CDR3 contains 15 residues. The CDR3, as DNA: TGTGCCAGCAGCCCGGGACAGACCCGCACAGATACGCAGTATTTT. This sequence encodes CASSPGQTRTDTQYF.

The chain is built from TRBV28 and TRBJ2-7; 7 bases match TRBD2. V lost 2 bases, J lost 2 bases, and 3 bases stayed unmatched. The CDR3 consists of 14 residues. Germline-derived CDR1 and CDR2 are MDHEN and SYDVKM. The CDR3 is CASSLSGVTYEQYF. The DNA for the CDR3 is TGTGCCAGCAGTTTAAGCGGGGTTACCTACGAGCAGTACTTC.

CDR3 region: CASTGTGNQPQHF. CDR3 in DNA: TGTGCCAGTACTGGGACAGGCAATCAGCCCCAGCATTTT. J is TRBJ1-5 and V is TRBV19, with 7 bases lining up with TRBD1. V dropped 7 bases and J dropped 2; count of bases not matched to a gene: 2. The CDR3 length is 13 residues. CDR1 is LNHDA, CDR2 SQIVND, per germline (reference sequence).